A selection of T cell receptor beta chains follows, all from one sample in a study of CD8 T cells in ankylosing spondylitis. TCRdb reprocessed the 5' RACE reads with MiXCR, giving one entry per CDR3 protein. The data show about 150,000 distinct CDR3 sequences, around 43% seen once. Specimen: synovial fluid, either unsorted or a sorted T cell fraction (not recorded which). These receptors were collected from a male donor with ankylosing spondylitis. The CDR3 runs from the conserved cysteine through the conserved F or W. A D gene is named only where the DNA matches it firmly. Size tells how often a clone was seen (once, few, many) or the class of an expanded clone, and some rows leave it out.

clone_size j_call v_call d_call cdr3_length cdr3_aa cdr3_nt
many TRBJ2-1 TRBV15 . 15 CATSRQTTPGNEQFF TGTGCCACCAGCCGTCAGACCACCCCGGGTAATGAGCAGTTCTTC
. TRBJ1-1 TRBV28 . 11 CASSFGIEAFF TGTGCCAGCAGTTTTGGAATTGAAGCTTTCTTT
once TRBJ2-5 TRBV7-9 . 16 CASSSPGLPYQETQYF TGTGCCAGCAGCTCCCCGGGACTCCCGTACCAAGAGACCCAGTACTTC
few TRBJ2-7 TRBV28 . 15 CASSLVPYGNYEQYF TGTGCCAGCAGTTTGGTCCCCTACGGAAACTACGAGCAGTACTTC
medium-sized TRBJ1-1 TRBV12-3/TRBV12-4 . 14 CASSSTTGRTEAFF TGTGCCAGCAGTTCGACGACAGGTCGCACTGAAGCTTTCTTT
. TRBJ1-2 TRBV30 . 13 CAWSVVGPYGYTF TGTGCCTGGAGTGTAGTAGGACCCTATGGCTACACCTTC
. TRBJ2-1 TRBV24-1 TRBD2 16 CATSDQLAGVGHEQFF TGTGCCACCAGTGACCAACTAGCGGGAGTAGGTCATGAGCAGTTCTTC
. TRBJ2-2 TRBV6-1 . 10 CASRSGELFF TGTGCCAGCAGGAGCGGGGAGCTGTTTTTT
few TRBJ1-2 TRBV29-1 . 13 CSVEGGWNYGYTF TGCAGCGTTGAAGGGGGCTGGAACTATGGCTACACCTTC
. TRBJ1-1 TRBV24-1 . 14 CATRQGSESAEAFF TGTGCCACCAGACAGGGAAGTGAGTCGGCTGAAGCTTTCTTT
. TRBJ1-2 TRBV21-1 . 16 CASSKVRQGENYGYTF TGTGCCAGCAGCAAAGTACGACAGGGAGAAAACTATGGCTACACCTTC
. TRBJ2-5 TRBV2 . 14 CASRGGGLQETQYF TGTGCCAGCAGAGGGGGGGGGCTACAAGAGACCCAGTACTTC
. TRBJ2-3 TRBV5-6 TRBD1 15 CASSTTGGVGDTQYF TGTGCCAGCAGCACGACAGGGGGCGTTGGAGATACGCAGTATTTT
once TRBJ2-7 TRBV27 . 15 CASSLSTGPSYEQYF TGTGCCAGCAGTTTATCAACCGGGCCTTCCTACGAGCAGTACTTC
. TRBJ2-7 TRBV6-1 TRBD2 16 CASSPKVVGGVYEQYF TGTGCCAGCAGTCCCAAGGTCGTCGGGGGGGTATACGAGCAGTACTTC
few TRBJ2-1 TRBV20-1 . 14 CSARSYGDYNEQFF TGCAGTGCTAGGTCATACGGGGATTACAATGAGCAGTTCTTC
few TRBJ2-7 TRBV7-2 TRBD2 15 CASSPVSGSPYEQYF TGTGCCAGCAGCCCCGTGAGCGGGAGCCCCTACGAGCAGTACTTC
few TRBJ1-5 TRBV18 TRBD1 15 CASSPDRGGNQPQHF TGTGCCAGCTCACCAGACAGGGGGGGCAATCAGCCCCAGCATTTT
. TRBJ2-7 TRBV6-2/TRBV6-3 . 14 CASSYSGTPVEQYF TGTGCCAGCAGTTACTCGGGGACACCGGTTGAGCAGTACTTC
once TRBJ2-7 TRBV12-3/TRBV12-4 TRBD2 14 CASSFGLASYEQYF TGTGCCAGCAGTTTCGGACTAGCCTCCTACGAGCAGTACTTC
. TRBJ2-3 TRBV28 . 14 CASSLYKGGDTQYF TGTGCCAGCAGTTTATACAAGGGGGGGGATACGCAGTATTTT
. TRBJ2-1 TRBV5-6 . 13 CASSFTSINEQFF TGTGCCAGCAGCTTTACTAGCATCAATGAGCAGTTCTTC